These 10 T cell receptor beta chains share one sample of origin, sequenced in a study of cytomegalovirus exposure and HLA in healthy donors. Primers: 60 Vbeta forward and 13 Jbeta reverse. Here immunoSEQ multiplex PCR was the method, and the copy in TCRdb shows in-frame clones only, minus some. The table has about 150,000 clones, roughly three quarters seen once; the top ten hold around 4%. Sequenced material: PBMCs. All receptors derive from a man between 60 and 75 years old in good health and CMV-seronegative.

The rearrangement joins TRBV6-1 to TRBJ1-5; no firm D call. Germline-derived CDR1 and CDR2 are MNHNS and SASEGT. The length of the CDR3 is 14 residues. V was pared by 3 bases and J by 6 bases, with 12 bases between. The CDR3 DNA reads TGTGCCAGCAGTGACCCCGGGTCGGGTCAGCCCCAGCATTTT. Translating it yields CASSDPGSGQPQHF.

This CDR3 is CASSDLQGNSPLHF. The CDR3 DNA sequence: TGTGCCAGCAGCGATTTACAGGGTAATTCACCCCTCCACTTT. The chain uses TRBV6-1 and TRBJ1-6; possibly TRBD1 for D (6 bases). The CDR3 sequence is 14 residues long. With 6 bases removed from V and 6 bases from J, the gap between germline ends came to 12 bases. Germline lookup yields CDR1 MNHNS and CDR2 SASEGT.

This chain joins TRBV7-9 and TRBJ2-5; 11 bases match TRBD1. The CDR3 contains 14 residues. Germline values: CDR1 SEHNR, CDR2 FQNEAQ (reference sequence). The trim removed 5 bases at V and 2 bases at J, leaving 1 base unmatched. The CDR3 region is CASSGDRGQETQYF. Here the CDR3 DNA reads TGTGCCAGCAGCGGGGACAGGGGGCAAGAGACCCAGTACTTC.

This clone showed up just once. J is TRBJ1-1 and V is TRBV21-1. TRBV21-1 is labeled a pseudogene. The CDR3 length is 13 residues. The CDR3 is CASSASEDTEAFF. CDR3 nucleotides: TGTGCCAGCAGCGCCTCGGAGGACACTGAAGCTTTCTTT.

This clone was detected only a few times. This chain uses TRBV6-5 with TRBJ2-5; TRBD1 aligns across 10 bases. V was pared by 5 bases and J by 4 bases, with 1 base of the junction left unmatched. The CDR3 runs 13 residues. Germline V gene lookup returns CDR1 MNHEY and CDR2 SVGAGI. CDR3 protein: CASSRDRGETQYF. Written as DNA, the CDR3 is TGTGCCAGCAGTAGGGACAGGGGAGAGACCCAGTACTTC.

The chain links TRBV11-2 to TRBJ1-6, with 7 bases matching TRBD1. Trimming removed 5 bases from V and 9 bases from J; junction bases left unmatched: 4. The CDR3 is 13 amino acids. The germline V gene has CDR1 SGHAT and CDR2 FQNNGV. The CDR3 nucleotides are TGTGCCAGCAGCGAAGACAGGGTTTCACCCCTCCACTTT. Translation: CASSEDRVSPLHF.

The CDR3 sequence: CASSGPSGGGDEQYF. CDR3 DNA: TGTGCCAGCAGCGGCCCTAGCGGAGGCGGCGACGAGCAGTACTTC. The chain uses TRBV5-4 and TRBJ2-7; 7 bases match TRBD2. This CDR3 contains 15 residues. Germline loops: CDR1 SGHNT, CDR2 YYREEE (reference sequence). J gave up 5 bases and V 4 bases, and 12 bases lay outside the gene matches.

This clone was counted between two and nine times. V gene TRBV2 combines with J gene TRBJ2-7, with a possible D match to TRBD1 (6 bases). CDR1 is SNHLY and CDR2 is FYNNEI in the germline V gene. This CDR3 region has 17 residues. Deletions cut 2 bases from V and 0 bases from J, with 17 bases between. CDR3 sequence: CASSETGGGASSYEQYF. In DNA, the CDR3 is TGTGCCAGCAGTGAAACTGGGGGCGGCGCAAGCTCCTACGAGCAGTACTTC.

CDR3 loop: CAIRGVSGNNEQFF. CDR3 DNA sequence: TGTGCCATCAGGGGGGTAAGCGGGAACAATGAGCAGTTCTTC. The chain has TRBV10-3 and TRBJ2-1; TRBD2 aligns across 7 bases. There are 14 residues in the CDR3. Germline CDR1 is ENHRY and CDR2 is SYGVKD. V trimming: 6 bases; J trimming: 5 bases; junction bases outside the gene matches: 7.

A few counts support this clone. The chain has TRBV7-2 and TRBJ2-7; D is uncertain. This CDR3 has 13 amino acids. Germline assignment: CDR1 SGHTA and CDR2 FQGNSA. Trimming removed 6 bases at V and 4 bases at J, with 13 bases between. CDR3 DNA sequence: TGTGCCAGCAGGTCCATAGACTCGTACGAGCAGTACTTC. The encoded protein is CASRSIDSYEQYF.